This T cell receptor (beta chain) was found in a study of PD-1 blockade in classical Hodgkin lymphoma. Per the germline V gene, CDR1 is LNHDA and CDR2 is SQIVND (reference sequence). This CDR3 has 16 residues. With V trimmed by 4 bases and J by 3 bases, 6 bases remained unmatched. Note on this clone: Its antigen is as yet unknown.

Findings of the study overall: Exclusion was applied to patients who started nivolumab under 1 year after ASCT.

Time point meaning: cycle 4 day 1 (C4D1), after six to seven weeks of nivolumab. All patients experienced relapse after autologous stem cell transplantation, and brentuximab vedotin exposure was variable. Magnetic negative selection was used to purify CD4+ T cells from PBMCs that had been thawed. Measured with immunoSEQ multiplex PCR; TCRdb has only the in-frame clones, and not every one. Of around 28,000 clones in the sample, around 84% are singletons; the top ten hold approximately 0.81%. The material sequenced was CD4+ T cells from blood, taken before the fourth cycle of nivolumab. The TCR was taken from a human donor with classical Hodgkin lymphoma. The chain couples TRBV19 to TRBJ2-6; 7 nucleotides line up with TRBD2. CDR3 loop: CASSTGGLIGANVLTF. As DNA, the CDR3 is TGTGCCAGTAGTACCGGGGGGTTGATTGGGGCCAACGTCCTGACTTTC.